The next 11 T cell receptor beta chains were all read from a single sample in a study of blood T cell repertoires in COVID-19. The protocol was immunoSEQ multiplex PCR, while the TCRdb copy is restricted to in-frame clones and leaves out a portion. The table shows roughly 140,000 clones, with around 84% occurring only once. The specimen was peripheral blood. The receptors come from a woman in her forties or fifties with acute or convalescent COVID-19.

This rearrangement joins TRBV29-1 to TRBJ2-5, with 7 bases that match TRBD2. The V segment lost 3 bases and the J segment 5 bases; nucleotides outside the gene matches: 6. Germline values: CDR1 SQVTM, CDR2 ANQGSEA. CDR3 size: 13 residues. This chain's CDR3 is CSVDTDGGETQYF. DNA for the CDR3: TGCAGCGTTGATACAGACGGGGGGGAGACCCAGTACTTC. The variable domain in full, completed from reference TRBV29-1 and TRBJ2-5, reads SAVISQKPSRDICQRGTSLTIQCQVDSQVTMMFWYRQQPGQSLTLIATANQGSEATYESGFVIDKFPISRPNLTFSTLTVSNMSPEDSSIYLCSVDTDGGETQYFGPGTRLLVL.

The chain couples TRBV4-1 to TRBJ2-3, with TRBD2 matching over 12 bases. V lost 5 bases, J lost 5 bases, and 5 bases stayed unmatched. This CDR3 is 15 amino acids long. Germline V lookup: CDR1 MGHRA, CDR2 YSYEKL. In DNA form, the CDR3 reads TGCGCCAGCAGCTCGACTAGCGGGAGTATAGATACGCAGTATTTT. This encodes CASSSTSGSIDTQYF.

This clone was seen a few times. The V gene is TRBV10-3, the J gene TRBJ2-7, with TRBD1 matching 7 bases. Trimming took 4 bases from V and 6 from J; bases not matched to a gene: 3. Germline V gene lookup returns CDR1 ENHRY and CDR2 SYGVKD. The CDR3 sequence is 12 residues long. In DNA, the CDR3 is TGTGCCATCAGTGCACGACAGGGCGAGCAGTACTTC. It codes for CAISARQGEQYF.

The V gene is TRBV2, the J gene TRBJ1-5; TRBD1 might be the D (6 bases). This CDR3 is 13 amino acids long. Looked up from germline, CDR1 is SNHLY and CDR2 is FYNNEI. The ends were cut back, 8 bases at V and 3 bases at J, with 11 bases in the middle. CDR3 coding DNA: TGTGCCAGCCAAACAGGGTACAATCAGCCCCAGCATTTT. Its protein product is CASQTGYNQPQHF.

In its sample, this clone was seen once. The chain is built from TRBV7-7 and TRBJ2-3; D gene ambiguous. CDR1 and CDR2 (germline): SSHAT, FNYEAQ (reference sequence). Trimming took 2 bases from V and 2 from J, leaving 5 bases between them. This CDR3 has 13 amino acids. The CDR3 spells CASSLTPTDTQYF. In DNA, the CDR3 is TGTGCCAGCAGCTTAACACCCACAGATACGCAGTATTTT.

The chain combines TRBV18 with TRBJ1-1, with D perhaps TRBD1 (5 bases). Germline values: CDR1 KGHSH, CDR2 LQKENI. With 4 bases removed from V and 2 bases from J, the gap between germline ends came to 14 bases. This CDR3 is built from 15 residues. CDR3 protein: CASSLLQETNTEAFF. The CDR3 coding sequence is TGTGCCAGCTCACTCTTACAGGAGACAAACACTGAAGCTTTCTTT.

V usage is TRBV9 and J usage is TRBJ2-4; D possibly corresponds to TRBD1 (6 bases). CDR3 length: 19 residues. Trimming shortened V by 0 bases and J by 2 bases, and 21 bases separated the two germline ends. Per germline, CDR1 SGDLS and CDR2 YYNGEE. CDR3 sequence (DNA): TGTGCCAGCAGCGTAGGAGGGGACACGGGTTCTATGACCAAAAACATTCAGTACTTC. Protein: CASSVGGDTGSMTKNIQYF.

This clone was picked up a small number of times. The rearrangement uses TRBV11-2 and TRBJ2-4; D is perhaps TRBD1 (5 bases). The V gene lost 5 bases and the J gene lost 1 base, with 15 bases spanning the gap. From germline, CDR1 is SGHAT and CDR2 FQNNGV. The CDR3 sequence is 16 residues long. The DNA of the CDR3 is TGTGCCAGCAGCCGTAGTCAGGGATTGGCCAAAAACATTCAGTACTTC. Translating gives CASSRSQGLAKNIQYF.

The rearrangement links TRBV5-8 to TRBJ2-5, with TRBD1 matching over 8 bases. Looked up from germline, CDR1 is SGHTS and CDR2 is YDEGEE. This CDR3 contains 13 residues. The junction had 5 bases not matched to a gene; V was cut back by 4 bases and J by 6 bases. The CDR3 is CASSLGQGKTQYF. Here the CDR3 DNA reads TGTGCCAGCAGCCTTGGACAGGGAAAGACCCAGTACTTC.

The V gene is TRBV2, the J gene TRBJ1-5; possibly TRBD1 for D (6 bases). CDR1 and CDR2 (germline): SNHLY, FYNNEI. CDR3 size: 14 residues. The ends were cut back, 2 bases at V and 4 bases at J, with 9 bases in the middle. The CDR3 here is CASSENTGNQPQHF. The DNA for the CDR3 is TGTGCCAGCAGTGAAAACACAGGGAATCAGCCCCAGCATTTT.

The chain is built from TRBV11-1 and TRBJ2-3, with D maybe TRBD1 (5 bases). This CDR3 contains 13 residues. Germline V lookup: CDR1 SGHAT, CDR2 FQDESV (reference sequence). Trimming took off 4 bases at V and 1 base at J, with 6 bases between the two ends. The CDR3 reads CASSSTGTDTQYF. For the CDR3, the DNA is TGTGCCAGCAGCTCGACAGGCACAGATACGCAGTATTTT.